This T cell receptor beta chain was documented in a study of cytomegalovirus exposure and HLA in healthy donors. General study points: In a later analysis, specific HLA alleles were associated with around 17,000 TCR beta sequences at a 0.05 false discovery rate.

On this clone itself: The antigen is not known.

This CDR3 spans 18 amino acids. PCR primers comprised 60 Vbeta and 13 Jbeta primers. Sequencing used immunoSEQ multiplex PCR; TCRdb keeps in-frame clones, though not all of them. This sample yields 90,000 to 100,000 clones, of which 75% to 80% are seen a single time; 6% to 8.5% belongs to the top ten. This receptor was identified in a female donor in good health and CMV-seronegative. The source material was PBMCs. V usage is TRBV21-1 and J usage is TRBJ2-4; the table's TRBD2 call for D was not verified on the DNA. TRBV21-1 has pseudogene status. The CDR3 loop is CASSKKEAGGVTKNIQYF. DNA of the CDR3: TGTGCCAGCAGCAAAAAGGAAGCGGGAGGGGTGACCAAAAACATTCAGTACTTC.